Presented here are 15 T cell receptor beta chains from one specimen sequenced in a study of T cell repertoires in cytomegalovirus infection. MiXCR was run by TCRdb on the reads, yielding one entry per CDR3 protein. Here the sample spans 450,000 to 600,000 distinct CDR3 sequences, roughly 12% being singletons. Sequences were obtained from PBMCs. Source of these receptors: a human donor in good health (CMV status not recorded). Some clones in this sample may be carry-over from other donors' samples.

This clonotype was seen repeatedly, ten times or more. This rearrangement joins TRBV20-1 to TRBJ1-3, with D unclear. Per germline, CDR1 DFQATT and CDR2 SNEGSKA (reference sequence). Trimming cost V 1 base and J 0 bases, with 4 bases left between them. The CDR3 totals 13 residues. CDR3 in amino acids: CSARAPSGNTIYF. DNA of the CDR3: TGCAGTGCTAGAGCACCCTCTGGAAACACCATATATTTT.

This clonotype has ten or more counts. The genes are TRBV7-9 and TRBJ2-7; D is possibly TRBD2 (6 bases). The V gene lost 4 bases and the J gene lost 2 bases, with 12 bases spanning the gap. Germline V CDR1 and CDR2: SEHNR, FQNEAQ (reference sequence). This CDR3 has 14 residues. Here the CDR3 reads CASSSPGGAYEQYF. CDR3 nucleotide sequence: TGTGCCAGCAGCTCCCCCGGCGGGGCCTACGAGCAGTACTTC. Full variable domain (missing parts from reference TRBV7-9 and TRBJ2-7): DTGVSQNPRHKITKRGQNVTFRCDPISEHNRLYWYRQTLGQGPEFLTYFQNEAQLEKSRLLSDRFSAERPKGSFSTLEIQRTEQGDSAMYLCASSSPGGAYEQYFGPGTRLTVT.

This clonotype was picked up many times. The chain recombines TRBV6-2 or TRBV6-3 with TRBJ2-1, with D perhaps matching TRBD2 (6 bases). Trimming left V 7 bases short and J 0 bases short, with 13 bases between. Germline lookup yields CDR1 MNHEY and CDR2 SVGEGT. The CDR3 contains 15 residues. This CDR3 reads CASNLGLPSYNEQFF. The CDR3 nucleotides read TGTGCCAGCAACCTAGGACTACCCTCCTACAATGAGCAGTTCTTC.

This clonotype occurred a few times. The J gene is TRBJ2-3, the V gene TRBV28; 14 bases are shared with TRBD2. The CDR3 extends over 19 amino acids. Germline V gene lookup returns CDR1 MDHEN and CDR2 SYDVKM. J lost 0 bases, V lost 5 bases, and 10 bases had no gene match. CDR3 sequence: CASSRGLAGVPLSTDTQYF. The CDR3 DNA sequence: TGTGCCAGCAGTCGGGGACTAGCGGGAGTCCCCCTTAGCACAGATACGCAGTATTTT.

This clonotype has at least ten counts. The chain couples TRBV25-1 to TRBJ1-5; TRBD1 agrees at 7 bases. The CDR3 runs to 15 residues. The V gene end was trimmed by 2 bases and the J gene end by 5 bases; junction bases not matched to a gene: 6. Per the germline V gene, CDR1 is MGHDK and CDR2 is SYGVNS. CDR3 sequence (DNA): TGTGCCAGCAGTGAAACCAGGGACAGCCATCAGCCCCAGCATTTT. It codes for CASSETRDSHQPQHF.

This clonotype was counted only a few times. The rearrangement links TRBV20-1 to TRBJ2-5; TRBD1 aligns across 7 bases. The germline V gene has CDR1 DFQATT and CDR2 SNEGSKA (reference sequence). CDR3 length equals 17 residues. Losses at the gene ends were 6 bases for V and 1 base for J; bases not matched to a gene: 17. The CDR3 reads CSARGYYLGTAQETQYF. In DNA, the CDR3 is TGCAGTGCCCGTGGGTATTATCTTGGGACAGCCCAAGAGACCCAGTACTTC.

At least ten counts were recorded for this clonotype. This sequence joins TRBV10-3 and TRBJ1-1, with no clear D. The CDR3 is 14 amino acids. Trimming left V 5 bases short and J 3 bases short, with 13 bases between. The germline gives CDR1 ENHRY, CDR2 SYGVKD. CDR3 coding DNA: TGTGCCATCAGTTTAACTGGCGGCGACACTGAAGCTTTCTTT. This translates into CAISLTGGDTEAFF.

V is TRBV28 and J is TRBJ2-5; D might be TRBD2 (6 bases). The germline gives CDR1 MDHEN, CDR2 SYDVKM. V lost 7 bases, J lost 4 bases, and 19 bases lay in between. The CDR3 sequence is 15 residues long. CDR3 in DNA: TGTGCCAGCAACCTCGGGGACTCCTGGGGAGAGACCCAGTACTTC. The encoded protein is CASNLGDSWGETQYF.

V usage is TRBV4-2 and J usage is TRBJ2-1; D gene ambiguous. Germline values: CDR1 LGHNA, CDR2 YNFKEQ. The V end lost 6 bases, the J end lost 8 bases, and 17 bases lay between the germline ends. There are 14 residues in the CDR3. The CDR3 nucleotides read TGTGCCAGCAGTTTACTACTAAGTGAGGATGAGCAGTTCTTC. It translates to CASSLLLSEDEQFF.

In this sample, this clonotype turned up a few times. The chain employs TRBV12-3 or TRBV12-4 and TRBJ2-2, with 12 bases fitting TRBD2. V dropped 5 bases and J dropped 8; count of bases not matched to a gene: 9. CDR3 length: 16 amino acids. CDR3 region: CASSPRTSGTVGELFF. CDR3 in DNA: TGTGCCAGCAGTCCCCGGACTAGCGGGACGGTGGGGGAGCTGTTTTTT.

This clonotype was recorded at least ten times. The chain couples TRBV7-9 to TRBJ2-1; D might be TRBD2 (5 bases). The CDR3 spans 14 residues. Per germline, CDR1 SEHNR and CDR2 FQNEAQ (reference sequence). With 5 bases removed from V and 9 bases from J, the gap between germline ends came to 17 bases. This chain's CDR3 is CASSPPGSGSEQFF. The CDR3 nucleotides are TGTGCCAGCAGCCCACCGGGGTCAGGTAGTGAGCAGTTCTTC.

In its sample, this clonotype was seen many times. CDR3 in DNA: TGTGCCATCAGTGACCAATCGGACAGTCCTCAAGACACTGAAGCTTTCTTT. Its translation is CAISDQSDSPQDTEAFF. The rearrangement uses TRBV10-3 and TRBJ1-1; TRBD1 is a possible D gene (6 bases). V was shortened by 3 bases and J by 3 bases, with 20 bases between the two germline ends. The CDR3 runs to 17 residues. Germline V gene lookup returns CDR1 ENHRY and CDR2 SYGVKD.

This clonotype appeared many times. J is TRBJ1-2 and V is TRBV5-4; 7 nucleotides agree with TRBD1. Germline V lookup: CDR1 SGHNT, CDR2 YYREEE (reference sequence). Trimming at V came to 4 bases and at J to 4 bases, leaving 16 bases not matched to a gene. This CDR3 is built from 17 residues. Here the CDR3 DNA reads TGTGCCAGCAGCCCCGTCCGGGACAGCCGGAAGACCTATGGCTACACCTTC. Translated: CASSPVRDSRKTYGYTF.

This clonotype was seen repeatedly, ten times or more. The rearrangement links TRBV7-3 to TRBJ1-1, with 12 bases aligning to TRBD1. V gave up 5 bases and J gave up 5 bases; unmatched junction bases: 6. The CDR3 consists of 15 residues. Germline V gives CDR1 SGHTA, CDR2 FQGTGA. In nucleotides, the CDR3 is TGTGCCAGCAGCCCGGGGACAGGGGGCGGAACTGAAGCTTTCTTT. Its protein product is CASSPGTGGGTEAFF. The entire variable domain, with the rest obtained from reference TRBV7-3 and TRBJ1-1, is as follows: GAGVSQTPSNKVTEKGKYVELRCDPISGHTALYWYRQSLGQGPEFLIYFQGTGAADDSGLPNDRFFAVRPEGSVSTLKIQRTERGDSAVYLCASSPGTGGGTEAFFGQGTRLTVV.

This clonotype was seen at least ten times. V and J are TRBV12-3 or TRBV12-4 and TRBJ1-1; D might be TRBD1 (5 bases). CDR3 length: 12 residues. Trimming pared 4 bases from V and 6 bases from J, leaving 9 bases between. The CDR3 bases are TGTGCCAGCAGTTCCAGGGTAGCTGAAGCTTTCTTT. Its protein is CASSSRVAEAFF.